This section outlines one T cell receptor beta chain sequence together with its context. Its target is unknown. Deep-level running was used for the assay. The repertoire was sequenced with immunoSEQ multiplex PCR; TCRdb's copy has only in-frame clones and lacks some. The table lists over a million clones, about 96% of them singletons, with about 1.2% in the top ten. This sample is drawn from a study of shared clonotypes between healthy human individuals. Study conclusions and caveats: Non-shared clonotypes showed lower generation probabilities than clonotypes common to all four donors. Depth was large, yet rarefaction showed that sorted-subset sequencing was incomplete. Some naive CD4 clonotypes, around 4.9%, turned up in common across four donors.

The CDR3 loop spans 12 amino acids. Per germline, CDR1 LNHNV and CDR2 YYDKDF (reference sequence). The ends were cut back, 2 bases at V and 1 base at J, with 2 bases in the middle. The specimen sequenced was naive CD4+ T cells sorted from blood. Subset reported: CD45RA+ positively selected. The chain employs TRBV15 and TRBJ2-5, with D uncertain. The clonotype was recovered from a man in his thirties or forties in good health. In DNA, the CDR3 is TGTGCCACCAGCAGATTCCAAGAGACCCAGTACTTC. Its protein is CATSRFQETQYF.